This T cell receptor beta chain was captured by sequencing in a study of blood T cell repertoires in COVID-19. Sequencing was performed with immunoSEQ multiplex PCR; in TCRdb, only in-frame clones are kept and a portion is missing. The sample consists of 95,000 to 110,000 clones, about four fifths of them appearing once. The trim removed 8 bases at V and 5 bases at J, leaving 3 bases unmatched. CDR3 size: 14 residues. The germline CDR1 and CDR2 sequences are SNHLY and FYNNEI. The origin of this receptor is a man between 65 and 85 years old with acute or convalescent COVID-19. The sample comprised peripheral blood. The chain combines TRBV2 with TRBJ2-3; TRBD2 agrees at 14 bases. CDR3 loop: CASATSGGEDTQYF. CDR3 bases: TGTGCCAGCGCGACTAGCGGGGGGGAAGATACGCAGTATTTT.